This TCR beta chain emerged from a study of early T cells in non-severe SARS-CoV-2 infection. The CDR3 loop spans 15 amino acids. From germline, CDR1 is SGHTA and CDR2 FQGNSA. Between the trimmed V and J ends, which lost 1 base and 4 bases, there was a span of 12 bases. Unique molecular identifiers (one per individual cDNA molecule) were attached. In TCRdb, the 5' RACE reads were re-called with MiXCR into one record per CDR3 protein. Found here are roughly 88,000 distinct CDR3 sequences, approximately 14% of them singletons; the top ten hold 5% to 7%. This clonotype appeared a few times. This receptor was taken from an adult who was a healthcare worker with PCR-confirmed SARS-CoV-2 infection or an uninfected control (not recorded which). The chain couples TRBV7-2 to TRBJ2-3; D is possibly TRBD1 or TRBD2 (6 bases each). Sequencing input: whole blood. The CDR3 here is CASSLGGARSDTQYF. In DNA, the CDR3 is TGTGCCAGCAGCTTAGGGGGGGCCAGGTCAGATACGCAGTATTTT.